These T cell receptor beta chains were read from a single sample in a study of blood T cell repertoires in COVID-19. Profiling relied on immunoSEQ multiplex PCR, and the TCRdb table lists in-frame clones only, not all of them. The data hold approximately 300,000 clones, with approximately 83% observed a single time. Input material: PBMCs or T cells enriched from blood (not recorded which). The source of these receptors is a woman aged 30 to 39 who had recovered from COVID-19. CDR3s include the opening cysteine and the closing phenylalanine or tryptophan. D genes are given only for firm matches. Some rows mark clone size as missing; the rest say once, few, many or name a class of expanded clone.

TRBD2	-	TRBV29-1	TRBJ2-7	CSVAGTSGRGGHEQYF	TGCAGCGTCGCCGGGACTAGCGGGAGGGGTGGCCACGAGCAGTACTTC
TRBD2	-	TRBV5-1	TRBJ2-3	CASSFSGGSTDTQYF	TGCGCCAGCAGCTTTAGCGGGGGAAGCACAGATACGCAGTATTTT
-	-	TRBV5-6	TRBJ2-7	CASSLGHTSSYEQYF	TGTGCCAGCAGCTTAGGACACACCTCCTCCTACGAGCAGTACTTC
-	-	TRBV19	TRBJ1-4	CASSINTKVEKLFF	TGTGCCAGTAGTATAAACACAAAAGTTGAAAAACTGTTTTTT
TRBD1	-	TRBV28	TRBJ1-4	CASSQGTGEKLFF	TGTGCCAGCAGTCAAGGGACAGGGGAAAAACTGTTTTTT
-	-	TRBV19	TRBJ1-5	CASSMGQGFSNQPQHF	TGTGCCAGTAGTATGGGTCAGGGTTTTAGCAATCAGCCCCAGCATTTT
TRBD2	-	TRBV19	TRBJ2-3	CASSKSASGSTDTQYF	TGTGCCAGTAGTAAGTCAGCTAGCGGAAGCACAGATACGCAGTATTTT
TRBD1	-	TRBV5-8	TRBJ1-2	CASSLGQGDYGYTF	TGTGCCAGCAGCTTGGGACAGGGGGACTATGGCTACACCTTC
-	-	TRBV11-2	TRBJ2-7	CASSQLRAGTYEQYF	TGTGCCAGCAGCCAATTGCGGGCCGGAACCTACGAGCAGTACTTC
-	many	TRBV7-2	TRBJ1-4	CASSFRVGNEKLFF	TGTGCCAGCAGCTTCAGGGTGGGGAATGAAAAACTGTTTTTT
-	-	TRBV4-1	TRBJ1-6	CASSQGNSPLHF	TGCGCCAGCAGCCAGGGCAATTCACCCCTCCACTTT
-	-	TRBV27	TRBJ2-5	CASSSDYLQETQYF	TGTGCCAGCAGTTCGGACTATCTCCAAGAGACCCAGTACTTC
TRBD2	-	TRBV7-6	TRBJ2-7	CASSLSGGSDEQYF	TGTGCCAGCAGCCTTAGCGGCGGGAGCGACGAGCAGTACTTC
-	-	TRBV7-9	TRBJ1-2	CASSPLRGANNYGYTF	TGTGCCAGCAGCCCACTTCGGGGGGCGAATAACTATGGCTACACCTTC
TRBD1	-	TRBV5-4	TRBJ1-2	CASSLAGGDYGYTF	TGTGCCAGCAGCTTAGCAGGGGGTGACTATGGCTACACCTTC
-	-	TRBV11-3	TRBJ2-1	CASARGRDEQFF	TGTGCCAGCGCCCGGGGAAGAGATGAGCAGTTCTTC
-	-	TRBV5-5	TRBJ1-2	CASSLIARKDYGYTF	TGTGCCAGCAGCTTAATAGCTCGAAAAGACTATGGCTACACCTTC
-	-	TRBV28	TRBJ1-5	CAHTRAAGNQPQHF	TGTGCCCATACGCGGGCAGCAGGCAATCAGCCCCAGCATTTT
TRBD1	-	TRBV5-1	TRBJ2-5	CASSLGQGPGQETQYF	TGCGCCAGCAGCTTGGGACAGGGCCCCGGTCAAGAGACCCAGTACTTC
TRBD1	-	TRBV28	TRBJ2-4	CASLWTGGSGDIQYF	TGTGCCAGCCTCTGGACAGGGGGCAGCGGGGACATTCAGTACTTC
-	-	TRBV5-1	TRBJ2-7	CASSPRGPSYEQYF	TGCGCCAGCAGCCCCAGGGGCCCCTCCTACGAGCAGTACTTC
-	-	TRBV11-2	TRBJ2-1	CASSLYAAVEQFF	TGTGCCAGCAGCTTATACGCGGCAGTAGAGCAGTTCTTC
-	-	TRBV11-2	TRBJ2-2	CASSFLNTGELFF	TGTGCCAGCAGCTTCCTCAACACCGGGGAGCTGTTTTTT
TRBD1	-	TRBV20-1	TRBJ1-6	CSASVQGYESPLHF	TGCAGTGCTAGTGTACAGGGGTACGAATCACCCCTCCACTTT
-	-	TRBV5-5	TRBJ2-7	CASSLVAPEQYF	TGTGCCAGCAGCTTGGTGGCTCCCGAGCAGTACTTC
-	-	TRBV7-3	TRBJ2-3	CASSPRDTSTQYF	TGTGCCAGCAGCCCTCGGGACACTAGTACGCAGTATTTT
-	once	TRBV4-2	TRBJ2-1	CASSQGTVAGDYEQFF	TGTGCCAGCAGCCAGGGGACTGTGGCTGGGGATTATGAGCAGTTCTTC
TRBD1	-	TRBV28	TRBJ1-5	CASSWTGDSNQPQHF	TGTGCCAGCAGTTGGACAGGGGACAGCAATCAGCCCCAGCATTTT
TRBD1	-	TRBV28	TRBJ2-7	CASSQDRGGYEQYF	TGTGCCAGCAGTCAAGACAGGGGAGGCTACGAGCAGTACTTC
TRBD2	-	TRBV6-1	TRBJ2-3	CASSGTLAASTDTQYF	TGTGCCAGCAGTGGAACCCTAGCGGCTAGCACAGATACGCAGTATTTT
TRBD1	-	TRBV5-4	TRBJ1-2	CASSLGQGNYGYTF	TGTGCCAGCAGCCTTGGACAGGGGAACTATGGCTACACCTTC
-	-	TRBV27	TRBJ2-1	CASSLTQEVNEQFF	TGTGCCAGCAGTCTTACGCAGGAAGTCAATGAGCAGTTCTTC
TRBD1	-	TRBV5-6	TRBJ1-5	CASSLGQANQPQHF	TGTGCCAGCAGCCTCGGACAGGCAAATCAGCCCCAGCATTTT
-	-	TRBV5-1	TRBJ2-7	CASSLGGSGTYEQYF	TGCGCCAGCAGCTTGGGGGGTAGCGGAACCTACGAGCAGTACTTC
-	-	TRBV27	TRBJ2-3	CASTPRRSIFYTDTQYF	TGTGCCAGCACCCCCCGGAGGAGTATTTTTTACACAGATACGCAGTATTTT
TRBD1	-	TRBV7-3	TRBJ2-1	CASSFTGGANEQFF	TGTGCCAGCAGCTTTACAGGGGGCGCGAATGAGCAGTTCTTC
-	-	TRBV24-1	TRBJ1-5	CATSGQGEFYQPQHF	TGTGCCACCAGTGGGCAGGGCGAATTTTATCAGCCCCAGCATTTT
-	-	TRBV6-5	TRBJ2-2	CASSPSDLGTGELFF	TGTGCCAGCAGTCCCTCGGACTTGGGGACCGGGGAGCTGTTTTTT
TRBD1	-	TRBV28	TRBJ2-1	CASSWTGKSYNEQFF	TGTGCCAGCAGCTGGACAGGCAAATCCTACAATGAGCAGTTCTTC
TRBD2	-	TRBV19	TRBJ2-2	CASSIRRGTSGKSGELFF	TGTGCCAGTAGTATAAGGAGGGGGACTAGCGGGAAGTCCGGGGAGCTGTTTTTT
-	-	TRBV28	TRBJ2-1	CASSTTRKYNEQFF	TGTGCCAGCAGCACTACGCGAAAGTACAATGAGCAGTTCTTC
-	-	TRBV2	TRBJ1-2	CASSERGLWYGYTF	TGTGCCAGCAGTGAACGGGGATTGTGGTATGGCTACACCTTC
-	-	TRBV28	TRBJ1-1	CASSLQGTEAFF	TGTGCCAGCAGTTTACAGGGTACTGAAGCTTTCTTT
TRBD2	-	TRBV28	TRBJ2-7	CASSPSGRALYEQYF	TGTGCCAGCAGTCCTAGCGGGAGGGCCCTTTACGAGCAGTACTTC
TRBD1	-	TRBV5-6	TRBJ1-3	CASSRPTQGRTGNTIYF	TGTGCCAGCAGCCGGCCCACACAGGGGCGGACTGGAAACACCATATATTTT
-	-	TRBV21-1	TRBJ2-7	CASTSWPASSYEQYF	TGTGCCAGCACTTCCTGGCCCGCTAGCTCCTACGAGCAGTACTTC
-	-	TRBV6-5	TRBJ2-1	CASSYTSTSSYNEQFF	TGTGCCAGCAGTTATACCTCAACGAGCTCCTACAATGAGCAGTTCTTC
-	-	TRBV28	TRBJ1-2	CASSLPRVDGYTF	TGTGCCAGCAGTTTACCCAGGGTAGACGGCTACACCTTC
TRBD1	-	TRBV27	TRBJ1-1	CASSLTGGRKAFF	TGTGCCAGCAGCCTGACAGGGGGGCGGAAAGCTTTCTTT
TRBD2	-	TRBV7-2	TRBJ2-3	CASSLSAGGLEDTQYF	TGTGCCAGCAGCTTATCCGCGGGAGGGCTCGAAGATACGCAGTATTTT
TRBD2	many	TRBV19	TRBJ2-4	CASSKGLAGAKNIQYF	TGTGCCAGTAGTAAAGGACTAGCGGGAGCCAAAAACATTCAGTACTTC
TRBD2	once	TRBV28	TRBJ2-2	CASSFIRGGRDTGELFF	TGTGCCAGCAGTTTTATCCGGGGGGGCCGGGACACCGGGGAGCTGTTTTTT
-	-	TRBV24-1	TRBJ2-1	CATSGSPDRTQPNEQFF	TGTGCCACCAGTGGGTCCCCTGACAGAACACAACCTAATGAGCAGTTCTTC
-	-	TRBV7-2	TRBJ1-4	CASSPQGVTNEKLFF	TGTGCCAGCAGTCCCCAGGGTGTAACTAATGAAAAACTGTTTTTT
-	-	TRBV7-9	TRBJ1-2	CASSSRGRGGVYGYTF	TGTGCCAGCAGCTCCCGCGGCAGGGGAGGGGTCTATGGCTACACCTTC